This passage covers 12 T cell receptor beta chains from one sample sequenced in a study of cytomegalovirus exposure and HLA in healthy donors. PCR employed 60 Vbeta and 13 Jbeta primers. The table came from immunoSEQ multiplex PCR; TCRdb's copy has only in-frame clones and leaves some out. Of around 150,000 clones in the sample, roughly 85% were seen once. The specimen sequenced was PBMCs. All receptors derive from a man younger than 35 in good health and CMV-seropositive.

The CDR3 loop is CASSYDTGIYEQYF. The CDR3 DNA follows: TGTGCCAGCAGTTACGATACAGGGATCTACGAGCAGTACTTC. V is TRBV6-5 and J is TRBJ2-7; possible D gene TRBD1, 6 bases. Trimming removed 2 bases at V and 3 bases at J, with 11 bases between. The CDR3 extends over 14 amino acids. Per the germline V gene, CDR1 is MNHEY and CDR2 is SVGAGI.

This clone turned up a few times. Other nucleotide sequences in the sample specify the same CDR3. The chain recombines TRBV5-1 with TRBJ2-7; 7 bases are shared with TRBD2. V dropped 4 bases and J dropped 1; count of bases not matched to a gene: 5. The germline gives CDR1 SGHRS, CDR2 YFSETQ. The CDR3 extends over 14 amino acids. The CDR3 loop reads CASSPGGGSYEQYF. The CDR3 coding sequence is TGCGCCAGCAGCCCGGGCGGGGGATCCTACGAGCAGTACTTC.

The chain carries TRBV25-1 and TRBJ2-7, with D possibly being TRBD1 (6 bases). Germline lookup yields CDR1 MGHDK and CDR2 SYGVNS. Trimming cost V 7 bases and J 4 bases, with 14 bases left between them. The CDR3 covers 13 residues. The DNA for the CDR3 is TGTGCCAGCACCCCGACAGGATCTTACGAGCAGTACTTC. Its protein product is CASTPTGSYEQYF.

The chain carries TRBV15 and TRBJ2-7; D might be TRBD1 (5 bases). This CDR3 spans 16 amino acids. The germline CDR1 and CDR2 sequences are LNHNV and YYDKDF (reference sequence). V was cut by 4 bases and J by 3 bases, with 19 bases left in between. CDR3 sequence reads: CATSTKGVHYGYEQYF. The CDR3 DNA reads TGTGCCACCAGCACCAAAGGGGTTCACTACGGCTACGAGCAGTACTTC.

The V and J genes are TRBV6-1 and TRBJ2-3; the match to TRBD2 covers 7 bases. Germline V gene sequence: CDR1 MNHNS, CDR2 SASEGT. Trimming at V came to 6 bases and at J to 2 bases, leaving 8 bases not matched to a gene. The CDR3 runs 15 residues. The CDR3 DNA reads TGTGCCAGCAGGGGAGGGTCGGTCGCCACAGATACGCAGTATTTT. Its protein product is CASRGGSVATDTQYF.

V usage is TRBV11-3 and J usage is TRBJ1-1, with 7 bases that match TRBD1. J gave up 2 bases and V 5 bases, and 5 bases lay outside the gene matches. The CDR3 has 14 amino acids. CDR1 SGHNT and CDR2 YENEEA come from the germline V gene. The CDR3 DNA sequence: TGTGCCAGCAGCCCGGGACAGAGTAACACTGAAGCTTTCTTT. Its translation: CASSPGQSNTEAFF.

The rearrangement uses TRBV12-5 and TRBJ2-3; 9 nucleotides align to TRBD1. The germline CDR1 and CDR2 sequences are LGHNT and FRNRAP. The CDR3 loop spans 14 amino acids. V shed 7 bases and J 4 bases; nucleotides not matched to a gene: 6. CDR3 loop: CASVLQGAADTQYF. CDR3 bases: TGTGCTAGTGTCCTACAGGGGGCCGCAGATACGCAGTATTTT. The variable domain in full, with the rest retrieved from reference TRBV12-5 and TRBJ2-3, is DARVTQTPRHKVTEMGQEVTMRCQPILGHNTVFWYRQTMMQGLELLAYFRNRAPLDDSGMPKDRFSAEMPDATLATLKIQPSEPRDSAVYFCASVLQGAADTQYFGPGTRLTVL.

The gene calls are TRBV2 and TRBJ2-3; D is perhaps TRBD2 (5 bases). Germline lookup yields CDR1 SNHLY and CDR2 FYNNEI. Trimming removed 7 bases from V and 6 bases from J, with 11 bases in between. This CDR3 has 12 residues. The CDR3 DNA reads TGTGCCAGCACACCCCCGGGGGATACGCAGTATTTT. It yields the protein CASTPPGDTQYF.

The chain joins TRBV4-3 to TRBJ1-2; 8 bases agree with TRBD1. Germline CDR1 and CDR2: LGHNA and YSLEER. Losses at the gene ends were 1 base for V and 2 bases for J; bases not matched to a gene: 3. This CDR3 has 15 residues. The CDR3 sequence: CASSQVQGVNYGYTF. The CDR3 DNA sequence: TGCGCCAGCAGCCAAGTACAGGGGGTAAACTATGGCTACACCTTC.

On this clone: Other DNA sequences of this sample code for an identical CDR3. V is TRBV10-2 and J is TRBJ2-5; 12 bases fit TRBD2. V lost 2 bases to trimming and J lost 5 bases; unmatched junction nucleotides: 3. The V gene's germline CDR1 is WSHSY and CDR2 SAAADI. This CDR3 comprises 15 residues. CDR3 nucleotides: TGCGCCAGCAGTGAGCCTAGCGGGGGGGCTGAGACCCAGTACTTC. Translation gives CASSEPSGGAETQYF.

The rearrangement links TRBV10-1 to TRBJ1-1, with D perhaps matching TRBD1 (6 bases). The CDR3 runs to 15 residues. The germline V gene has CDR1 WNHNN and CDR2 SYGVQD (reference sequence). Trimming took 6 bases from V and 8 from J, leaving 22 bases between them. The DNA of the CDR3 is TGCGCCAGCAGAAGCCTGGGACACGCATCCGTCGAAGCTTTCTTT. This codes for CASRSLGHASVEAFF.

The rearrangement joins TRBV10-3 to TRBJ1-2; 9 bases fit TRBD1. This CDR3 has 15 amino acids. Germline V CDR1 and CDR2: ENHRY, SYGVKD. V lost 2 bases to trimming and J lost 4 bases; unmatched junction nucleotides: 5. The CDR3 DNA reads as TGTGCCATCAGTGAGCCGTGGGGACAGGGCTATGGCTACACCTTC. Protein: CAISEPWGQGYGYTF.